A selection of T cell receptor beta chains follows, all from one sample in a study of T cells after yellow fever vaccination. Each CDR3 protein is one row after TCRdb ran MiXCR on the 5' RACE reads. The sample shows hundreds of thousands of distinct CDR3 sequences, around an eighth of them seen only once. This specimen was PBMCs, taken on the day of the yellow fever booster vaccination. The receptors come from a man under 40 who received the YFV17D yellow fever vaccine. Both conserved end residues are part of each CDR3. Each record gives: clone size, D gene, V gene, J gene, CDR3 protein, CDR3 DNA. D genes are given only for firm matches. The size entry is marked missing in some rows and otherwise reads once, few, many or a size class.

clone size: few
D gene: NA
V gene: TRBV7-2
J gene: TRBJ2-5
CDR3 protein: CASSLVQGYETQYF
CDR3 DNA: TGTGCCAGCAGCTTAGTACAGGGCTACGAGACCCAGTACTTC

clone size: few
D gene: TRBD1
V gene: TRBV28
J gene: TRBJ2-5
CDR3 protein: CASSLVQGARGETQYF
CDR3 DNA: TGTGCCAGCAGTTTGGTACAGGGGGCGAGGGGAGAGACCCAGTACTTC

clone size: few
D gene: NA
V gene: TRBV5-1
J gene: TRBJ1-1
CDR3 protein: CASSGGRGERNTEAFF
CDR3 DNA: TGCGCCAGCAGCGGGGGTCGTGGGGAGAGGAACACTGAAGCTTTCTTT

clone size: few
D gene: NA
V gene: TRBV10-3
J gene: TRBJ1-5
CDR3 protein: CAISERGGSEPQHF
CDR3 DNA: TGTGCCATCAGTGAGCGGGGGGGCTCAGAGCCCCAGCATTTT

clone size: few
D gene: TRBD2
V gene: TRBV29-1
J gene: TRBJ2-2
CDR3 protein: CSVSGLAGRNTGELFF
CDR3 DNA: TGCAGCGTTTCGGGACTAGCGGGACGGAACACCGGGGAGCTGTTTTTT

clone size: NA
D gene: NA
V gene: TRBV28
J gene: TRBJ2-2
CDR3 protein: CASLSNPGQPNTGELFF
CDR3 DNA: TGTGCCAGCCTTTCGAACCCGGGACAACCGAACACCGGGGAGCTGTTTTTT

clone size: NA
D gene: NA
V gene: TRBV4-2
J gene: TRBJ2-6
CDR3 protein: CASSQEHIPGGANVLTF
CDR3 DNA: TGTGCCAGCAGCCAAGAACACATTCCAGGTGGGGCCAACGTCCTGACTTTC

clone size: NA
D gene: NA
V gene: TRBV7-8
J gene: TRBJ2-1
CDR3 protein: CASSSRPNGQFF
CDR3 DNA: TGTGCCAGCAGCTCCCGGCCGAATGGGCAGTTCTTC

clone size: many
D gene: NA
V gene: TRBV3-1
J gene: TRBJ2-3
CDR3 protein: CASSRRYFRDGSRSDTQYF
CDR3 DNA: TGTGCCAGCAGCCGACGATACTTCAGGGACGGGAGCAGGTCAGATACGCAGTATTTT

clone size: few
D gene: NA
V gene: TRBV19
J gene: TRBJ2-3
CDR3 protein: CASSTGWGGTDTQYF
CDR3 DNA: TGTGCCAGTAGTACCGGGTGGGGAGGCACAGATACGCAGTATTTT

clone size: NA
D gene: TRBD2
V gene: TRBV28
J gene: TRBJ2-1
CDR3 protein: CASISGGYNEQFF
CDR3 DNA: TGTGCCAGCATTAGCGGGGGGTACAATGAGCAGTTCTTC

clone size: NA
D gene: NA
V gene: TRBV7-9
J gene: TRBJ2-7
CDR3 protein: CASSSGPMFYEQYF
CDR3 DNA: TGTGCCAGCAGCTCGGGACCTATGTTTTACGAGCAGTACTTC

clone size: NA
D gene: TRBD1
V gene: TRBV12-3/TRBV12-4
J gene: TRBJ2-5
CDR3 protein: CATGQEETQYF
CDR3 DNA: TGTGCCACCGGACAGGAAGAGACCCAGTACTTC

clone size: NA
D gene: NA
V gene: TRBV27
J gene: TRBJ2-7
CDR3 protein: CASSFYLGYEQYF
CDR3 DNA: TGTGCCAGCAGTTTTTATCTAGGGTACGAGCAGTACTTC

clone size: few
D gene: TRBD1
V gene: TRBV27
J gene: TRBJ2-3
CDR3 protein: CASSFIRDRTDTQYF
CDR3 DNA: TGTGCCAGCAGTTTCATCCGGGACAGGACAGATACGCAGTATTTT

clone size: few
D gene: NA
V gene: TRBV29-1
J gene: TRBJ2-7
CDR3 protein: CSVLRGGDEQYF
CDR3 DNA: TGCAGCGTTCTCAGGGGAGGCGACGAGCAGTACTTC

clone size: few
D gene: NA
V gene: TRBV6-5
J gene: TRBJ2-1
CDR3 protein: CASSYSDRGEQFF
CDR3 DNA: TGTGCCAGCAGTTACAGCGACCGGGGTGAGCAGTTCTTC

clone size: NA
D gene: TRBD2
V gene: TRBV4-3
J gene: TRBJ2-3
CDR3 protein: CASSPMREGLNTQYF
CDR3 DNA: TGCGCCAGCAGCCCCATGCGGGAGGGCCTAAATACGCAGTATTTT

clone size: NA
D gene: NA
V gene: TRBV15
J gene: TRBJ2-7
CDR3 protein: CATSRAPLGGNYEQYF
CDR3 DNA: TGTGCCACCAGCAGAGCTCCGTTGGGGGGTAATTACGAGCAGTACTTC

clone size: NA
D gene: NA
V gene: TRBV28
J gene: TRBJ2-6
CDR3 protein: CSIQWSGANVLTF
CDR3 DNA: TGTTCGATCCAATGGTCTGGGGCCAACGTCCTGACTTTC

clone size: few
D gene: NA
V gene: TRBV18
J gene: TRBJ2-1
CDR3 protein: CASSPPPGDEQFF
CDR3 DNA: TGTGCCAGCTCACCACCCCCCGGGGATGAGCAGTTCTTC

clone size: NA
D gene: TRBD2
V gene: TRBV20-1
J gene: TRBJ2-3
CDR3 protein: CSATSGTTSTDTQYF
CDR3 DNA: TGCAGTGCAACCTCCGGGACTACCTCCACAGATACGCAGTATTTT

clone size: NA
D gene: NA
V gene: TRBV6-2/TRBV6-3
J gene: TRBJ2-2
CDR3 protein: CASRPQGVSTGELFF
CDR3 DNA: TGTGCCAGCAGACCGCAGGGTGTAAGCACCGGGGAGCTGTTTTTT

clone size: NA
D gene: NA
V gene: TRBV7-9
J gene: TRBJ2-3
CDR3 protein: CASNERGTDTQYF
CDR3 DNA: TGTGCCAGCAATGAGAGGGGCACAGATACGCAGTATTTT

clone size: NA
D gene: NA
V gene: TRBV27
J gene: TRBJ1-2
CDR3 protein: CASSPSGVIGYTF
CDR3 DNA: TGTGCCAGCAGTCCATCTGGGGTGATAGGCTACACCTTC

clone size: many
D gene: NA
V gene: TRBV7-6
J gene: TRBJ1-1
CDR3 protein: CASSPGRNTEAFF
CDR3 DNA: TGTGCCAGCAGCCCGGGACGTAACACTGAAGCTTTCTTT

clone size: few
D gene: TRBD2
V gene: TRBV29-1
J gene: TRBJ2-3
CDR3 protein: CSVRLAGGPLTDTQYF
CDR3 DNA: TGCAGCGTTAGACTAGCGGGAGGGCCGCTGACAGATACGCAGTATTTT

clone size: NA
D gene: NA
V gene: TRBV6-6
J gene: TRBJ2-7
CDR3 protein: CASSPQGRYEQYF
CDR3 DNA: TGTGCCAGCAGTCCCCAGGGGAGGTACGAGCAGTACTTC

clone size: few
D gene: NA
V gene: TRBV10-3
J gene: TRBJ2-7
CDR3 protein: CAISEGRALGEQYF
CDR3 DNA: TGTGCCATCAGTGAGGGTAGGGCCCTTGGCGAGCAGTACTTC

clone size: NA
D gene: TRBD2
V gene: TRBV6-2/TRBV6-3
J gene: TRBJ2-1
CDR3 protein: CASSYSFGTSGYNEQFF
CDR3 DNA: TGTGCCAGCAGTTACTCCTTTGGGACTAGCGGCTACAATGAGCAGTTCTTC

clone size: NA
D gene: TRBD2
V gene: TRBV6-5
J gene: TRBJ2-1
CDR3 protein: CASSYDGGDVEQFF
CDR3 DNA: TGTGCCAGCAGTTACGACGGGGGGGACGTTGAGCAGTTCTTC

clone size: few
D gene: NA
V gene: TRBV6-2/TRBV6-3
J gene: TRBJ2-7
CDR3 protein: CASSWEGEQYF
CDR3 DNA: TGTGCCAGCAGTTGGGAAGGCGAGCAGTACTTC

clone size: few
D gene: NA
V gene: TRBV6-4
J gene: TRBJ1-6
CDR3 protein: CASRGQGGDNSPLHF
CDR3 DNA: TGTGCCAGCCGAGGGCAGGGAGGAGATAATTCACCCCTCCACTTT

clone size: NA
D gene: NA
V gene: TRBV28
J gene: TRBJ1-4
CDR3 protein: CASSTTTEFLFF
CDR3 DNA: TGTGCCAGCAGTACTACAACCGAGTTTTTGTTTTTT

clone size: few
D gene: NA
V gene: TRBV20-1
J gene: TRBJ2-7
CDR3 protein: CSAQDQSYEQYF
CDR3 DNA: TGCAGTGCTCAAGACCAGTCCTACGAGCAGTACTTC

clone size: once
D gene: TRBD1
V gene: TRBV18
J gene: TRBJ2-7
CDR3 protein: CASSPPGQGSFEQYF
CDR3 DNA: TGTGCCAGCTCACCACCGGGACAGGGGTCTTTCGAGCAGTACTTC

clone size: NA
D gene: NA
V gene: TRBV6-2/TRBV6-3
J gene: TRBJ2-1
CDR3 protein: CASSYGGGVGNEQFF
CDR3 DNA: TGTGCCAGCAGTTACGGGGGCGGGGTGGGCAATGAGCAGTTCTTC

clone size: NA
D gene: NA
V gene: TRBV27
J gene: TRBJ1-1
CDR3 protein: CASSLGTATEAFF
CDR3 DNA: TGTGCCAGCAGTTTGGGCACCGCGACTGAAGCTTTCTTT

clone size: NA
D gene: TRBD2
V gene: TRBV7-2
J gene: TRBJ2-7
CDR3 protein: CASGTSGRYEQYF
CDR3 DNA: TGTGCCAGCGGGACTAGCGGGAGGTACGAGCAGTACTTC

clone size: NA
D gene: TRBD2
V gene: TRBV30
J gene: TRBJ2-7
CDR3 protein: CAWSVFGTRFPYEQYF
CDR3 DNA: TGTGCCTGGAGTGTATTCGGGACTAGATTCCCCTACGAGCAGTACTTC

clone size: NA
D gene: NA
V gene: TRBV4-2
J gene: TRBJ2-3
CDR3 protein: CASSQLGGSTDTQYF
CDR3 DNA: TGTGCCAGCAGCCAACTCGGCGGGAGCACAGATACGCAGTATTTT

clone size: few
D gene: TRBD1
V gene: TRBV5-1
J gene: TRBJ2-1
CDR3 protein: CASNDRGFNEQFF
CDR3 DNA: TGCGCCAGCAACGACAGGGGCTTTAATGAGCAGTTCTTC

clone size: NA
D gene: NA
V gene: TRBV6-2/TRBV6-3
J gene: TRBJ2-5
CDR3 protein: CASSYDRSETQYF
CDR3 DNA: TGTGCCAGCAGTTATGACCGCTCAGAGACCCAGTACTTC

clone size: few
D gene: NA
V gene: TRBV9
J gene: TRBJ2-5
CDR3 protein: CASSVKAGQETQYF
CDR3 DNA: TGTGCCAGCAGCGTAAAAGCAGGTCAAGAGACCCAGTACTTC

clone size: few
D gene: TRBD1
V gene: TRBV7-6
J gene: TRBJ2-7
CDR3 protein: CASSLWGQGSYEQYF
CDR3 DNA: TGTGCCAGCAGCTTATGGGGACAGGGGTCCTACGAGCAGTACTTC

clone size: NA
D gene: TRBD2
V gene: TRBV5-5
J gene: TRBJ2-1
CDR3 protein: CASSLSGTSTGLGEQFF
CDR3 DNA: TGTGCCAGCAGCTTGTCAGGGACTAGCACGGGACTGGGGGAGCAGTTCTTC

clone size: few
D gene: TRBD2
V gene: TRBV20-1
J gene: TRBJ2-1
CDR3 protein: CSATPGSGRREQFF
CDR3 DNA: TGCAGTGCTACCCCGGGGAGCGGGAGAAGGGAGCAGTTCTTC

clone size: NA
D gene: NA
V gene: TRBV2
J gene: TRBJ2-1
CDR3 protein: CASNRRTSEQFF
CDR3 DNA: TGTGCCAGCAATAGGCGGACTTCTGAGCAGTTCTTC